The entry below describes one T cell receptor (beta chain). Per the original methods: Counts of nucleated cells, estimated from reference gene primer amplification, were obtained. Libraries were prepared by immunoSEQ multiplex PCR; TCRdb keeps only in-frame clonotypes and omits some of them. That table supplies the V and J calls and clone size; D and trimming were determined from the DNA. Of over 150,000 clones in the sample, roughly 80% are singletons; the top ten hold around 3.5%. V was cut by 0 bases and J by 3 bases, with 12 bases left in between. Germline values: CDR1 SGHAT, CDR2 FQNNGV. The CDR3 extends over 16 amino acids. This specimen belongs to a study of blood T cell repertoires in COVID-19. Study-level background: The origin of the acute and convalescent COVID-19 samples was the United States, Italy and Spain. Sample material is recorded as cDNA or gDNA derived from T cells, B-cell-depleted T cells, or PBMCs.

Sequenced: peripheral blood. The TCR originated in a woman over 75 with acute or convalescent COVID-19. The rearrangement joins TRBV11-2 to TRBJ2-1; D is perhaps TRBD1 (6 bases). The CDR3 coding sequence is TGTGCCAGCAGCTTAGAGAGCTGGGGGCACTACAATGAGCAGTTCTTC. Protein product: CASSLESWGHYNEQFF.